A single sample gave rise to the 15 T cell receptor beta chains below, sequenced in a study of response to subunit inactivated influenza vaccine. TCRdb re-called the RT-PCR reads with MiXCR, one entry per CDR3 protein. The sample contains 150,000 to 200,000 distinct CDR3 sequences, 10% to 15% of which appear only once. The sample also formed part of further work on T cells expressing NK-cell markers. That paper states: UMI-tagged 5'RACE template switching yielded the TCR beta cDNA.

Source: CD8+ T cells sorted from PBMCs, taken 11 to 12 days after vaccination. The receptors were gathered from a man aged 50-59 years who received an inactivated influenza vaccine.

This clonotype was counted ten times or more. This chain links TRBV5-1 with TRBJ2-1; no clear D gene. Germline values: CDR1 SGHRS, CDR2 YFSETQ. This CDR3 is 12 amino acids long. Trimming cost V 1 base and J 5 bases, with 4 bases left between them. The CDR3 DNA follows: TGCGCCAGCAGCTTGCGGCACAATGAGCAGTTCTTC. Translated, it gives CASSLRHNEQFF.

As concerns this clonotype: A much larger clone differs by one base, so this may be a read error. The genes are TRBV7-8 and TRBJ1-1; D not certain. This CDR3 spans 16 amino acids. Germline V gives CDR1 SGHVS, CDR2 FQNEAQ. Trimming took 5 bases from V and 0 from J, leaving 16 bases between them. The CDR3 loop reads CASSPDWAEVNTEAFF. For the CDR3, the DNA is TGTGCCAGCAGCCCAGACTGGGCCGAGGTGAACACTGAAGCTTTCTTT.

The V gene is TRBV7-9, the J gene TRBJ2-7, with 9 positions matching TRBD2. The germline V gene has CDR1 SEHNR and CDR2 FQNEAQ (reference sequence). Unmatched junction bases numbered 7, after V lost 5 bases and J lost 2 bases. This CDR3 has 15 residues. The CDR3 nucleotides are TGTGCCAGCAGCATAGTGGTAGCGGGAGCCTACGAGCAGTACTTC. The encoded protein is CASSIVVAGAYEQYF.

A few counts support this clonotype. This chain connects TRBV7-9 to TRBJ2-7; D perhaps matches TRBD1 (5 bases). The CDR3 has 14 residues. V gave up 5 bases and J gave up 3 bases, with 14 bases separating them. Germline V gene data show CDR1 as SEHNR and CDR2 as FQNEAQ (reference sequence). CDR3 DNA: TGTGCCAGCAGCCCTGGGCCAGGGAACTACGAGCAGTACTTC. This encodes CASSPGPGNYEQYF.

This clonotype appeared a few times. The CDR3 region has the DNA TGTGCCAGCAGACCATCCTCGGGGATCAACTACACCTTC. This translates into CASRPSSGINYTF. The chain recombines TRBV7-9 with TRBJ1-2; D gene uncertain. The CDR3 length is 13 residues. Germline-derived CDR1 and CDR2 are SEHNR and FQNEAQ (reference sequence). V shed 6 bases and J shed 10 bases, with 18 bases lying between them.

In its sample, this clonotype was seen a few times. The V gene is TRBV20-1, the J gene TRBJ1-1; no reliable D call. Germline V gene sequence: CDR1 DFQATT, CDR2 SNEGSKA (reference sequence). The length of the CDR3 is 12 residues. Trimming cost V 8 bases and J 0 bases, with 10 bases left between them. The CDR3 protein is CSTDWLNTEAFF. CDR3 nucleotide sequence: TGCAGTACGGACTGGTTGAACACTGAAGCTTTCTTT.

This clonotype has a handful of counts. The genes are TRBV10-3 and TRBJ2-1; 7 nucleotides agree with TRBD1. Losses at the gene ends were 0 bases for V and 4 bases for J; bases not matched to a gene: 0. The CDR3 is 14 amino acids. Germline loops: CDR1 ENHRY, CDR2 SYGVKD. This chain's CDR3 is CAISESGQYNEQFF. The DNA for the CDR3 is TGTGCCATCAGTGAGTCGGGACAGTACAATGAGCAGTTCTTC.

In DNA, the CDR3 is TGTGCCAGCAGTTTGCTCTACCCGACAGACCAAGAGACCCAGTACTTC. Translating it yields CASSLLYPTDQETQYF. The chain has TRBV27 and TRBJ2-5, with a possible D match to TRBD1 (5 bases). The germline V gene has CDR1 MNHEY and CDR2 SMNVEV (reference sequence). V lost 3 bases and J 0 bases, leaving 14 bases between the germline ends. This CDR3 region has 16 residues.

This clonotype turned up a few times. The chain links TRBV6-5 to TRBJ2-7, with D uncertain. Trimming cost V 2 bases and J 6 bases, with 14 bases left between them. This CDR3 spans 14 amino acids. Per the germline V gene, CDR1 is MNHEY and CDR2 is SVGAGI. CDR3 loop: CASSYAQFLSEQYF. In DNA form, the CDR3 reads TGTGCCAGCAGTTACGCACAATTCCTCTCCGAGCAGTACTTC.

This clonotype was detected a few times. The rearrangement links TRBV24-1 to TRBJ1-2; D not certain. CDR3 length: 13 amino acids. CDR1 is KGHDR, CDR2 SFDVKD, per germline. V was pared by 0 bases and J by 6 bases, with 7 bases between. CDR3 amino acids: CATSDLTEDGYTF. The CDR3 DNA is TGTGCCACCAGTGATTTGACCGAGGATGGCTACACCTTC.

The V call is TRBV7-9, the J call TRBJ2-5; TRBD2 matches at 9 bases. Germline CDR1 is SEHNR and CDR2 is FQNEAQ (reference sequence). This CDR3 has 14 amino acids. V was pared by 4 bases and J by 5 bases, with 5 bases of the junction left unmatched. The CDR3 sequence is CASSSGTSWETQYF. CDR3 nucleotide sequence: TGTGCCAGCAGCTCCGGGACTAGCTGGGAGACCCAGTACTTC.

Only a few counts were recorded for this clonotype. The chain employs TRBV11-2 and TRBJ1-2; D is perhaps TRBD1 (6 bases). The germline V gene has CDR1 SGHAT and CDR2 FQNNGV. Trimming removed 3 bases from V and 2 bases from J, with 13 bases in between. The CDR3 has 15 amino acids. This CDR3 is CASSFGGGRNYGYTF. The CDR3 DNA reads TGTGCCAGCAGCTTCGGGGGCGGCAGGAACTATGGCTACACCTTC.

This clonotype was recorded many times. The chain employs TRBV9 and TRBJ2-3, with 7 bases matching TRBD1. Germline trimming cut 2 bases from V and 4 bases from J; bases unmatched to any gene: 4. The length of the CDR3 is 14 residues. CDR1 and CDR2 (germline): SGDLS, YYNGEE. CDR3 sequence: CASSVTGSPDTQYF. CDR3 DNA sequence: TGTGCCAGCAGCGTGACAGGGAGCCCAGATACGCAGTATTTT. Using reference TRBV9 and TRBJ2-3 for the parts outside the CDR3, the full variable domain is DSGVTQTPKHLITATGQRVTLRCSPRSGDLSVYWYQQSLDQGLQFLIQYYNGEERAKGNILERFSAQQFPDLHSELNLSSLELGDSALYFCASSVTGSPDTQYFGPGTRLTVL.

This clonotype was counted only a few times. The rearrangement joins TRBV9 to TRBJ1-1, with TRBD1 matching over 7 bases. From germline, CDR1 is SGDLS and CDR2 YYNGEE. Trimming cost V 3 bases and J 1 base; bases outside gene matches: 6. The CDR3 consists of 15 residues. The CDR3 reads CASSETGTANTEAFF. The CDR3 DNA reads TGTGCCAGCAGCGAAACAGGGACAGCGAACACTGAAGCTTTCTTT.

This clonotype was observed a handful of times. The rearrangement links TRBV5-4 to TRBJ2-7, with TRBD2 matching over 7 bases. CDR1 is SGHNT and CDR2 is YYREEE in the germline V gene (reference sequence). The ends lost 5 bases at V and 12 bases at J; junction bases unmatched: 20. This CDR3 region has 15 residues. The CDR3 sequence: CASSGTSGTTPHWYF. The CDR3 bases are TGTGCCAGCAGTGGAACCTCCGGGACTACCCCTCATTGGTACTTC.